The rows below give T cell receptor beta chains drawn from one sample of a study of high-grade serous ovarian cancer treatment subgroups. Sequencing was performed with immunoSEQ multiplex PCR; in TCRdb, only in-frame clones are kept and a portion is missing. The data hold about 8,600 clones, with roughly 70% observed a single time. Source material: tumor tissue. These receptors all stem from a human donor with high-grade serous ovarian cancer. Each CDR3 is given with its conserved first and last residue. Fields, in order: J gene, V gene, D gene, clone size, CDR3 DNA, CDR3 protein. The D gene is left open where the match is weak. Clone size, where shown, is once, few, many, or a class for clones that have expanded.

j_call: TRBJ2-1; v_call: TRBV29-1; d_call: NA; clone_size: NA; cdr3_nt: TGCAGCGTTGAAGCGACTAGTCACTCCTACAATGAGCAGTTCTTC; cdr3_aa: CSVEATSHSYNEQFF
j_call: TRBJ1-1; v_call: TRBV28; d_call: NA; clone_size: NA; cdr3_nt: TGTGCCAGCAGTAGGGTCCCTGAAGCTTTCTTT; cdr3_aa: CASSRVPEAFF
j_call: TRBJ2-3; v_call: TRBV10-1; d_call: NA; clone_size: NA; cdr3_nt: TGCGCCAGCAGTGCCCGACGGGGCACAGATACGCAGTATTTT; cdr3_aa: CASSARRGTDTQYF
j_call: TRBJ2-3; v_call: TRBV7-3; d_call: NA; clone_size: NA; cdr3_nt: TGTGCCAGCAGCATCAACCAACCTAGCACAGATACGCAGTATTTT; cdr3_aa: CASSINQPSTDTQYF
j_call: TRBJ2-3; v_call: TRBV15; d_call: NA; clone_size: few; cdr3_nt: TGTGCCACCAGCAGAGAGGCGTTTCAGGGCACAGATACGCAGTATTTT; cdr3_aa: CATSREAFQGTDTQYF
j_call: TRBJ1-1; v_call: TRBV6-5; d_call: NA; clone_size: once; cdr3_nt: TGTGCCAGCAACCGATTAAGGCACACTGAAGCTTTCTTT; cdr3_aa: CASNRLRHTEAFF
j_call: TRBJ2-3; v_call: TRBV9; d_call: NA; clone_size: NA; cdr3_nt: TGTGCCAGCAGCGTAGGGCCAGGGGTAACAGATACGCAGTATTTT; cdr3_aa: CASSVGPGVTDTQYF
j_call: TRBJ2-7; v_call: TRBV5-4; d_call: TRBD2; clone_size: few; cdr3_nt: TGTGCCAGCAGCTTGTCGTTGACTAGCGGCTACGAGCAGTACTTC; cdr3_aa: CASSLSLTSGYEQYF
j_call: TRBJ2-3; v_call: TRBV5-1; d_call: NA; clone_size: NA; cdr3_nt: TGCGCCAGCAGACGAGGGAGTGATACAGATACGCAGTATTTT; cdr3_aa: CASRRGSDTDTQYF
j_call: TRBJ2-3; v_call: TRBV28; d_call: TRBD2; clone_size: NA; cdr3_nt: TGTGCCAGCAAGGACTGGGCTAGCGGGAGCACAGATACGCAGTATTTT; cdr3_aa: CASKDWASGSTDTQYF
j_call: TRBJ1-1; v_call: TRBV6-5; d_call: NA; clone_size: NA; cdr3_nt: TGTGCCAGCAAAGGAGGCACTGAAGCTTTCTTT; cdr3_aa: CASKGGTEAFF
j_call: TRBJ1-4; v_call: TRBV6-6; d_call: TRBD1; clone_size: NA; cdr3_nt: TGTGCCAGCAGCTTCGGACAGGGTAGTGAAAAACTGTTTTTT; cdr3_aa: CASSFGQGSEKLFF
j_call: TRBJ2-7; v_call: TRBV10-2; d_call: NA; clone_size: few; cdr3_nt: TGCGCCAGTTCCCAGGAGAGATCCTACGAGCAGTACTTC; cdr3_aa: CASSQERSYEQYF
j_call: TRBJ2-7; v_call: TRBV9; d_call: NA; clone_size: NA; cdr3_nt: TGTGCCAGCAGCGTAGCTGGTCAGGGACTCTACGAGCAGTACTTC; cdr3_aa: CASSVAGQGLYEQYF
j_call: TRBJ2-5; v_call: TRBV7-9; d_call: TRBD2; clone_size: NA; cdr3_nt: TGTGCCAGCAGCATCAGAATGGGACTAGCGGGACTAGAGACCCAGTACTTC; cdr3_aa: CASSIRMGLAGLETQYF
j_call: TRBJ2-3; v_call: TRBV6-5; d_call: TRBD2; clone_size: NA; cdr3_nt: TGTGCCAGCAGTTGGACTAGCGGGAGCACAGATACGCAGTATTTT; cdr3_aa: CASSWTSGSTDTQYF
j_call: TRBJ1-4; v_call: TRBV9; d_call: NA; clone_size: NA; cdr3_nt: TGTGCCAGCAGCCCCCCGGACGCAAATGAAAAACTGTTTTTT; cdr3_aa: CASSPPDANEKLFF
j_call: TRBJ1-2; v_call: TRBV7-2; d_call: NA; clone_size: NA; cdr3_nt: TGTGCCAGCAGCCCAACCCCAGCTGATGGCTACACCTTC; cdr3_aa: CASSPTPADGYTF
j_call: TRBJ2-5; v_call: TRBV5-1; d_call: NA; clone_size: few; cdr3_nt: TGCGCCAGCAGCTTGATTAGTGGGAGGAGCGGGGAGACCCAGTACTTC; cdr3_aa: CASSLISGRSGETQYF
j_call: TRBJ2-3; v_call: TRBV7-9; d_call: NA; clone_size: NA; cdr3_nt: TGTGCCAGCAGCTTAAACAGCCATTACACAGATACGCAGTATTTT; cdr3_aa: CASSLNSHYTDTQYF
j_call: TRBJ1-1; v_call: TRBV14; d_call: NA; clone_size: NA; cdr3_nt: TGTGCCAGCAGCTTCGTGTGGGGGTCAACTGAAGCTTTCTTT; cdr3_aa: CASSFVWGSTEAFF
j_call: TRBJ2-7; v_call: TRBV21-1; d_call: NA; clone_size: NA; cdr3_nt: TGTGCCAGCAGCCCCGGGACTAGAGTCGGGAGCTCCTACGAGCAGTACTTC; cdr3_aa: CASSPGTRVGSSYEQYF